The source of this T cell receptor (beta chain) is a study of blood T cells in healthy people across ages. Study results and caveats: Nothing was known about donor CMV status, and this possibly confounded expanded clonotype changes. The long-lived group displayed more naive CD4+ cells, plus higher diversity, than the aged donors did. Observed TCR beta diversity per million T cells went down as age went up. This fall followed a roughly linear course with age.

Comments on this clonotype: Its specificity is unknown.

Researchers report isolating at least 7 million PBMCs per sample. V dropped 7 bases and J dropped 2; count of bases not matched to a gene: 7. Germline V gene data show CDR1 as MNHEY and CDR2 as SVGAGI. The CDR3 runs 14 residues. Primers used in a second PCR of about 6 to 12 cycles were a sample-barcoded 5' primer and a J-beta primer mix. TCRdb recomputed calls from the 5' RACE reads with MiXCR, one row per CDR3 protein. Among around 1,600,000 distinct CDR3 sequences listed, around 40% were seen once. Sequenced sample: blood. The sequence derives from a woman between 18 and 29 years old in good health. The chain couples TRBV6-5 to TRBJ1-2, with 7 bases matching TRBD1. Written as DNA, the CDR3 is TGTGCCAGCAAAGGGGGACAGATCAACTATGGCTACACCTTC. Its protein is CASKGGQINYGYTF.